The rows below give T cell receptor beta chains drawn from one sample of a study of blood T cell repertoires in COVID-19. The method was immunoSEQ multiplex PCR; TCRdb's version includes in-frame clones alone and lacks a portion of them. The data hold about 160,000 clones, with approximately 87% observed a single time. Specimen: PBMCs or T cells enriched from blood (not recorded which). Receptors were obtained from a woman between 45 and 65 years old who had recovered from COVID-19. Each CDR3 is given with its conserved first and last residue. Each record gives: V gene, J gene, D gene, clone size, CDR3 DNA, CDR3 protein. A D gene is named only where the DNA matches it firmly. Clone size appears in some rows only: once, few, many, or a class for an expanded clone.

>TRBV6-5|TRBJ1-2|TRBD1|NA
TGTGCCAGCAGCCGACAGGGTAAAAGCGTCTATGGCTACACCTTC
CASSRQGKSVYGYTF
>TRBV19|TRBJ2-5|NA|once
TGTGCCAGTAGTATGGCCGGGACTCAAGAGACCCAGTACTTC
CASSMAGTQETQYF
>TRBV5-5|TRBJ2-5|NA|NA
TGTGCCAGCAGACGCGGGGGCTCGGGAGAGACCCAGTACTTC
CASRRGGSGETQYF
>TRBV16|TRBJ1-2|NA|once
TGTGCCAGCAGCCCCCCGGGACTTGGACGCTATGGCTACACCTTC
CASSPPGLGRYGYTF
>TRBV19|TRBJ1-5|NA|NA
TGTGCCAGTAGCAAAACAGGTGAATCCTATCAGCCCCAGCATTTT
CASSKTGESYQPQHF
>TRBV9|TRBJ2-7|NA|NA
TGTGCCAGCAGTCGAGCGACTAGTGGGGGTTACGAGCAGTACTTC
CASSRATSGGYEQYF
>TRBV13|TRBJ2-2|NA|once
TGTGCCAGCAGCCACGGGACTCTTAACACCGGGGAGCTGTTTTTT
CASSHGTLNTGELFF
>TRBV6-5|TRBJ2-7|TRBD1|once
TGTGCCACATCTAAGGCCGGGACAGCAACCTACGAGCAGTACTTC
CATSKAGTATYEQYF
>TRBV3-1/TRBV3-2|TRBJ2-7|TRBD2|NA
TGTGCCAGCAGCCTGACTAGCGGGGGGTCCTACGAGCAGTACTTC
CASSLTSGGSYEQYF
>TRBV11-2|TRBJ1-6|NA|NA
TGTGCCAGCAGCGAGCGGGGACGGGGGCTCCATTCACCCCTCCACTTT
CASSERGRGLHSPLHF
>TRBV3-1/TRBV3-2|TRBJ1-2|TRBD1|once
TGTGCCAGCACACCTGGGACAGGTAAGCTCCAGGTGCATGGCTACACCTTC
CASTPGTGKLQVHGYTF
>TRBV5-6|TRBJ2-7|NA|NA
TGTGCCAGCAGCTTGGTGGCAGGAACGGATAAGCAGTACTTC
CASSLVAGTDKQYF
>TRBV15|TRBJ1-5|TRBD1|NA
TGTGCCACCAGAATGGACAGGGGGGCCAATCAGCCCCAGCATTTT
CATRMDRGANQPQHF
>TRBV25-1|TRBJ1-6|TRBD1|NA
TGTGCCAGCACCTGGGCGGGGACAGGGGGCAGGAATTCACCCCTCCACTTT
CASTWAGTGGRNSPLHF
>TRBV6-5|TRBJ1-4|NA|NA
TGTGCCAGCAGTCGGTCGGCTAATGAAAAACTGTTTTTT
CASSRSANEKLFF
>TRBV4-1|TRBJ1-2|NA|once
TGCGCCAGCAGCCAACATTCGGGAGTCCGATTGGGTGATGGCTACACCTTC
CASSQHSGVRLGDGYTF
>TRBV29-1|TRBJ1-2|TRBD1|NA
TGCAGCGTTGAAGAAGACAGGGGAACGGCCTATGGCTACACCTTC
CSVEEDRGTAYGYTF
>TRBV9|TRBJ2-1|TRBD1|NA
TGTGCCAGCAGCGTCGGGGGCAGGGGGCCCTACAATGAGCAGTTCTTC
CASSVGGRGPYNEQFF
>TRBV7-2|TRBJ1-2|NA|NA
TGTGCCAGCAGCCTTCGGACAAGTAGTGGCTACACCTTC
CASSLRTSSGYTF
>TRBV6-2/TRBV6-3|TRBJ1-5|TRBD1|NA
TGTGCCAGCAGTACCATTTCCAGGGGGCAGCCCCAGCATTTT
CASSTISRGQPQHF
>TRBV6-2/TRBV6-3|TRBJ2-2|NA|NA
TGTGCCAGCAGTACAGGGTTCGACACCGGGGAGCTGTTTTTT
CASSTGFDTGELFF
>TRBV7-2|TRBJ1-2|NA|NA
TGTGCCAGCAGCTTAGAGGGGAACGGCTACACCTTC
CASSLEGNGYTF
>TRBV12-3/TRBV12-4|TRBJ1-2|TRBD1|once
TGTGCCAGCAGTTCAGGGGGGAACTATGGCTACACCTTC
CASSSGGNYGYTF
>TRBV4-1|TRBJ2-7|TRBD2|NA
TGCGCCAGCAGCCAAGTTACGGGGGGGGCTTACGAGCAGTACTTC
CASSQVTGGAYEQYF
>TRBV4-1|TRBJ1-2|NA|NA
TGCGCCAGCAGCCAAGATCTGGGACTAATCGGTGGCTACACCTTC
CASSQDLGLIGGYTF
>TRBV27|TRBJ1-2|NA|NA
NA
CASSTSGDYGYTF
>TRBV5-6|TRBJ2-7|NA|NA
TGTGCCAGCAGCTTGAGAGCCAGGCCCTACGAGCAGTACTTC
CASSLRARPYEQYF
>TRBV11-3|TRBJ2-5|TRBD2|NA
TGTGCCAGCAGCCTCGACGGGGCTAGCGGGGAGACCCAGTACTTC
CASSLDGASGETQYF
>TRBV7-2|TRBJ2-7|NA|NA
TGTGCCAGCAGCCCTCGTGGGGGGGGCCCCTACGAGCAGTACTTC
CASSPRGGGPYEQYF
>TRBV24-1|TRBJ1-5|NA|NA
TGTGCCACCAGTGACCACAGGGTTGGCAATCAGCCCCAGCATTTT
CATSDHRVGNQPQHF
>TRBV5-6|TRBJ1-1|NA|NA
TGTGCCAGCAGCTCGGTCCCGGGAACTGAAGCTTTCTTT
CASSSVPGTEAFF
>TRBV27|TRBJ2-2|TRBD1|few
TGTGCCAGCAGTTTAAATTCCAGGGACAGACTCACCGGGGAGCTGTTTTTT
CASSLNSRDRLTGELFF
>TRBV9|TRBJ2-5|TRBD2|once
TGTGCCAGCAGCGTAGGTTCTAGCGGGGGCTTTCAAGAGACCCAGTACTTC
CASSVGSSGGFQETQYF
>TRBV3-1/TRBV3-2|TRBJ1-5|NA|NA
TGTGCCAGCGCACAGGGTTATAGCAATCAGCCCCAGCATTTT
CASAQGYSNQPQHF
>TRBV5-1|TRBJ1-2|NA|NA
TGCGCCAGCAGCTTGGATCGGGGTCCGGTCTATGGCTACACCTTC
CASSLDRGPVYGYTF
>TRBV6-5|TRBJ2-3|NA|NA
TGTGCCAGCAGTTACAAAGCGGTTAGCACAGATACGCAGTATTTT
CASSYKAVSTDTQYF
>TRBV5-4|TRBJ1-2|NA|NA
TGTGCCAGCAGCTGGTCAGGGTTAACTGGCTACACCTTC
CASSWSGLTGYTF
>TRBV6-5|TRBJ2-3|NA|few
TGTGCCAGCAGTACAGTAAGCAGCACAGATACGCAGTATTTT
CASSTVSSTDTQYF
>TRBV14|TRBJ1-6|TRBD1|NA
TGTGCCAGCAGCCAAACGCAGGGGGGACGGTCACCCCTCCACTTT
CASSQTQGGRSPLHF
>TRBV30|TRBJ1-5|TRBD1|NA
TGTGCCTGGAGTCGACAGGGTAATCAGCCCCAGCATTTT
CAWSRQGNQPQHF
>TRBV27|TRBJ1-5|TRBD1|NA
TGTGCCAGCAGTCCAGGGACAGGGAAGAATCAGCCCCAGCATTTT
CASSPGTGKNQPQHF
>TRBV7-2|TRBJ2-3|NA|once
TGTGCCAGCAGCTTAGGCCACTCCACAGATACGCAGTATTTT
CASSLGHSTDTQYF
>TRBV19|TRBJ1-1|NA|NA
TGTGCCAGTAGTATCGCGGCAGACACTGAAGCTTTCTTT
CASSIAADTEAFF
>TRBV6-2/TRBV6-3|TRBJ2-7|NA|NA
TGTGCCAGCAGTTACGTGGCGGCCTACGAGCAGTACTTC
CASSYVAAYEQYF
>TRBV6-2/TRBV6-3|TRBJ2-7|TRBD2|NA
TGTGCCAGCAGTTACGGAGCGGGGAATCCCTACGAGCAGTACTTC
CASSYGAGNPYEQYF